This T cell receptor beta chain stems from a study of regulatory T cells in long-lasting Graves disease. This clonotype was counted at least ten times. This CDR3 has 14 residues. V gave up 0 bases and J gave up 0 bases, with 4 bases separating them. CDR1 and CDR2 from the germline V gene are MNHEY and SVGAGI. The time point here: newly diagnosed GD, antithyroid drugs for less than 3 months. The TCR library used RNA extracted from PBMCs. iRepertoire HTBI primers and Arm-PCR of CDR3 regions built TCR beta libraries. One entry per CDR3 protein results from TCRdb running MiXCR on the multiplex PCR reads. This table holds about 200,000 distinct CDR3 sequences, around 18% found once.

This sequence originates from a female donor with Graves disease. This chain links TRBV6-5 with TRBJ2-3; D is undetermined. The sequencing used peripheral blood mononuclear cells (PBMCs), collected at new diagnosis, from a patient treated with antithyroid drugs. The CDR3: CASSYSPSTDTQYF. The CDR3 nucleotides read TGTGCCAGCAGTTACTCGCCTAGCACAGATACGCAGTATTTT.